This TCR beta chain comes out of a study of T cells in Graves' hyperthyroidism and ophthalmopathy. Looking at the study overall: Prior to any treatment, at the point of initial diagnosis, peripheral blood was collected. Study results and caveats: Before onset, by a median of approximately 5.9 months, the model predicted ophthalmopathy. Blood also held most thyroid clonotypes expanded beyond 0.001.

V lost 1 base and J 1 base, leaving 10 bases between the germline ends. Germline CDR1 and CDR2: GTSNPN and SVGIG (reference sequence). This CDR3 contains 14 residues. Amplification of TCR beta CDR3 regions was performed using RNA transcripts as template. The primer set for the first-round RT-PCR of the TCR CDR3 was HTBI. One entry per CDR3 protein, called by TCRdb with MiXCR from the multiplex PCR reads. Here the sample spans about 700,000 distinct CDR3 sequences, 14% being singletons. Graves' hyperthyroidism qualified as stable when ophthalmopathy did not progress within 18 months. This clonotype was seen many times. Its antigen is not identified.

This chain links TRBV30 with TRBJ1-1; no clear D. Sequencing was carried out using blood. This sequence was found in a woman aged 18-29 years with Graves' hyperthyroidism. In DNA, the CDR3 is TGTGCCTGGAGTGCCGGTAGCGGGAACACTGAAGCTTTCTTT. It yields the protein CAWSAGSGNTEAFF.